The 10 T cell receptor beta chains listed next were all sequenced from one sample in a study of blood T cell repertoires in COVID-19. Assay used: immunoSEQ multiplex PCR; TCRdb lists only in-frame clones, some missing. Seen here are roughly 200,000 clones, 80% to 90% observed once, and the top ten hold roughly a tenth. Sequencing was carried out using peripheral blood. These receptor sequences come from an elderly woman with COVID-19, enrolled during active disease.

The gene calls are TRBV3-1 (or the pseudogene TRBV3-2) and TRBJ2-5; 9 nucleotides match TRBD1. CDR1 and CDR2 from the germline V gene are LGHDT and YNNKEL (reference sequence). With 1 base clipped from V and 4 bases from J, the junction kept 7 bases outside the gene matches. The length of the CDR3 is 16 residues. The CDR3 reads CASSQAEGQGRETQYF. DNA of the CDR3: TGTGCCAGCAGCCAAGCCGAGGGACAGGGCCGAGAGACCCAGTACTTC.

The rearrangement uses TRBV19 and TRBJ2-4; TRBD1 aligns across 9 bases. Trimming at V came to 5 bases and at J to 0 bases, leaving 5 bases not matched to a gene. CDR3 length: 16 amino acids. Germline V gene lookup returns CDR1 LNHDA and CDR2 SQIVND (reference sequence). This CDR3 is CASSVTGGLAKNIQYF. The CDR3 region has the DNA TGTGCCAGTAGTGTGACAGGGGGTCTAGCCAAAAACATTCAGTACTTC.

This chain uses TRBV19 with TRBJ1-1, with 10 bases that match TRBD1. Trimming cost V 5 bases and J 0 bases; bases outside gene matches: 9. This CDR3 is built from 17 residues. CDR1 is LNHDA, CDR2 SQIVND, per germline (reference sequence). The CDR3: CASSFRTGGSLNTEAFF. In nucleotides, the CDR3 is TGTGCCAGTAGTTTCCGGACAGGGGGGAGTTTGAACACTGAAGCTTTCTTT.

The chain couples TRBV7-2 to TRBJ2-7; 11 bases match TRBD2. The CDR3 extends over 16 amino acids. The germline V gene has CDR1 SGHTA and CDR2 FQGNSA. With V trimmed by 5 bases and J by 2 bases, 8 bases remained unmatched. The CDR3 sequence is CASSATASGGTYEQYF. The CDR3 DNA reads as TGTGCCAGCAGCGCAACCGCTAGCGGGGGGACCTACGAGCAGTACTTC.

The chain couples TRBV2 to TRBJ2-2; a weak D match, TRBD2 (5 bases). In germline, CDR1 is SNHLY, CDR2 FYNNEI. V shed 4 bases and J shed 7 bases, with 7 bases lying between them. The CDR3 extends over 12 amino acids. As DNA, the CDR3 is TGTGCCAGCAGTGGAGAGGGCGGGGAGCTGTTTTTT. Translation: CASSGEGGELFF.

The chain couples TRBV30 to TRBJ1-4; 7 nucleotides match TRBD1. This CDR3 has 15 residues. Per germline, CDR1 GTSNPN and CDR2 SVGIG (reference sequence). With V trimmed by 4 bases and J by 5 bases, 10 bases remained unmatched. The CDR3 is CAWKNTGARNEKLFF. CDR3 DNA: TGTGCCTGGAAAAACACAGGGGCCCGGAATGAAAAACTGTTTTTT. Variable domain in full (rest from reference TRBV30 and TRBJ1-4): SQTIHQWPATLVQPVGSPLSLECTVEGTSNPNLYWYRQAAGRGLQLLFYSVGIGQISSEVPQNLSASRPQDRQFILSSKKLLLSDSGFYLCAWKNTGARNEKLFFGSGTQLSVL.

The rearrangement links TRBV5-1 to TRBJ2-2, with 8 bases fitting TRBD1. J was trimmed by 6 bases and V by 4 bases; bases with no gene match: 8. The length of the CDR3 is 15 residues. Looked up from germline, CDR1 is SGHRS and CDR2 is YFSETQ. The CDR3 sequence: CASSRGQGLPGELFF. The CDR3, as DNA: TGCGCCAGCAGCAGAGGACAGGGTCTCCCCGGGGAGCTGTTTTTT.

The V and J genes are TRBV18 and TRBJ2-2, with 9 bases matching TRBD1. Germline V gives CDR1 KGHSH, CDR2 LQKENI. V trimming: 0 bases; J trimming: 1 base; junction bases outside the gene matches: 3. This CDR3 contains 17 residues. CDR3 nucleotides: TGTGCCAGCTCACCACCGGGACAGGGCATGAACACCGGGGAGCTGTTTTTT. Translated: CASSPPGQGMNTGELFF.

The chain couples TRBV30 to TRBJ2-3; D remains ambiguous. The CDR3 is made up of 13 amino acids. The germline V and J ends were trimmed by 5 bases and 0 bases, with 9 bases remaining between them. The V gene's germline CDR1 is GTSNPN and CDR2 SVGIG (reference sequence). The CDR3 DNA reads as TGTGCCTGGTCGGGTCGAAGCACAGATACGCAGTATTTT. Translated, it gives CAWSGRSTDTQYF.

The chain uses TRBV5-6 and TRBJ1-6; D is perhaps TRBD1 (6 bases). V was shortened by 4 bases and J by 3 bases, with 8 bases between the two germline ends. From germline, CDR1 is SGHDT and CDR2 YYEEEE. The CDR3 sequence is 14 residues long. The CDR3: CASSLRGYNSPLHF. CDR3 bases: TGTGCCAGCAGCCTCAGGGGCTATAATTCACCCCTCCACTTT.